The 8 T cell receptor beta chains below were found in one sample sequenced in a study of T cells in Graves' hyperthyroidism and ophthalmopathy. The investigators amplified TCR beta CDR3 regions from RNA transcripts. The HTBI primer set drove a first-round RT-PCR of the TCR CDR3. MiXCR, run by TCRdb on the multiplex PCR reads, gives a single entry per CDR3 protein. In the table there are some 740,000 distinct CDR3 sequences, 13% to 15% of which are singletons. Sequences were obtained from blood. The receptors come from a woman between 18 and 29 years old with Graves' hyperthyroidism.

This clonotype appeared many times. The chain uses TRBV6-1 and TRBJ2-7; TRBD1 matches 12 bases. The CDR3 is made up of 15 amino acids. V trimming: 6 bases; J trimming: 9 bases; junction bases outside the gene matches: 12. The germline V gene has CDR1 MNHNS and CDR2 SASEGT. CDR3 DNA: TGTGCCAGCAGCGGGACAGGGGGCGCGGGCGGGGGGCAGTACTTC. This gives the protein CASSGTGGAGGGQYF.

The table lists this clonotype with many counts. The chain joins TRBV29-1 to TRBJ2-3; TRBD2 matches at 9 bases. This CDR3 is 18 amino acids long. With V trimmed by 3 bases and J by 3 bases, 16 bases remained unmatched. Germline assignment: CDR1 SQVTM and CDR2 ANQGSEA. The CDR3 region is CSVDRPLLAGGLTDTQYF. The CDR3 DNA follows: TGCAGCGTTGATCGCCCCCTACTCGCGGGAGGGCTTACAGATACGCAGTATTTT.

This clonotype came up many times. CDR3 sequence reads: CASSYPEKTQYF. The CDR3 nucleotides read TGTGCCAGCAGTTATCCTGAGAAGACCCAGTACTTC. The gene calls are TRBV6-2 or TRBV6-3 and TRBJ2-5; D gene uncertain. V lost 3 bases to trimming and J lost 6 bases, with 8 bases between them. CDR1 MNHEY and CDR2 SVGEGT come from the germline V gene. The CDR3 is made up of 12 amino acids.

This clonotype occurred many times. The chain couples TRBV28 to TRBJ2-5; 9 positions agree with TRBD2. With V trimmed by 4 bases and J by 4 bases, 7 bases remained unmatched. The V gene's germline CDR1 is MDHEN and CDR2 SYDVKM. The CDR3 is 15 amino acids. CDR3 region: CASSWIAGVTETQYF. For the CDR3, the DNA is TGTGCCAGCAGTTGGATAGCGGGAGTAACAGAGACCCAGTACTTC. Full variable domain (remainder filled in from reference TRBV28 and TRBJ2-5): DVKVTQSSRYLVKRTGEKVFLECVQDMDHENMFWYRQDPGLGLRLIYFSYDVKMKEKGDIPEGYSVSREKKERFSLILESASTNQTSMYLCASSWIAGVTETQYFGPGTRLLVL.

There are many counts of this clonotype. The chain couples TRBV4-1 to TRBJ2-7; a weak D match, TRBD2 (5 bases). The CDR3 length is 14 residues. Trimming removed 2 bases at V and 6 bases at J, with 14 bases between. The germline CDR1 and CDR2 sequences are MGHRA and YSYEKL. CDR3 sequence: CASSQPARVAEQYF. CDR3 DNA: TGCGCCAGCAGCCAACCCGCGAGGGTGGCCGAGCAGTACTTC.

This clonotype was seen a few times. This chain's CDR3 is CSARRAKNIQYF. CDR3 DNA: TGCAGTGCTAGGCGGGCCAAAAACATTCAGTACTTC. V gene TRBV20-1 combines with J gene TRBJ2-4, with D unclear. Germline assignment: CDR1 DFQATT and CDR2 SNEGSKA (reference sequence). The V and J ends lost 3 bases and 1 base respectively, with 4 bases between them. The CDR3 contains 12 residues.

The chain links TRBV7-2 to TRBJ2-7; TRBD1 aligns across 7 bases. This CDR3 region has 15 residues. Germline CDR1 is SGHTA and CDR2 is FQGNSA. V was clipped by 4 bases and J by 2 bases; unmatched bases: 8. CDR3 sequence reads: CASSWGQQPPYEQYF. In DNA, the CDR3 is TGTGCCAGCAGCTGGGGACAGCAACCTCCCTACGAGCAGTACTTC.

In its sample, this clonotype was seen many times. V and J are TRBV20-1 and TRBJ2-1, with 7 bases matching TRBD2. After removal of 4 bases from V and 2 bases from J, the junction contained 5 bases not matched to a gene. The CDR3 totals 14 residues. Germline assignment: CDR1 DFQATT and CDR2 SNEGSKA (reference sequence). The CDR3 coding sequence is TGCAGTGCTAATCGCGGGGGTCCCTACAATGAGCAGTTCTTC. This translates into CSANRGGPYNEQFF.